This passage covers 30 T cell receptor beta chains from one sample sequenced in a study of blood T cells in healthy people across ages (dated by TCRdb to about 2015). Library prep was done by 5' RACE. Sequencing took place on an Illumina HiSeq 2500. A second PCR of about 6 to 11 cycles was run with a J-beta primer mix and a sample-barcoded 5' primer. The public reads were reprocessed in TCRdb via fastp at Q25 and MiXCR, keeping in-frame beta chains. Rows are combined by CDR3 protein, so each entry shows the most common genes and DNA. This sample has 1.5 million to 2 million distinct CDR3 sequences in its table, and 30% to 40% of those were observed once. Together, the top ten hold about 11% of the sample. The sample comprised blood. The receptors derive from a woman aged 25 to 39 in good health.

V is TRBV11-2 and J is TRBJ2-2; 7 nucleotides align to TRBD1. The CDR3 is 15 residues long. V trimming: 4 bases; J trimming: 4 bases; junction bases outside the gene matches: 6. Germline loops: CDR1 SGHAT, CDR2 FQNNGV. DNA of the CDR3: TGTGCCAGCAGCTCCTCGGACAGGATCACCGGGGAGCTGTTTTTT. Translating it yields CASSSSDRITGELFF.

For this clonotype: Compared with germline, one end of the junction differs, possibly owing to a read error. The chain uses TRBV6-1 and TRBJ1-2; 10 nucleotides match TRBD1. The CDR3 runs 15 residues. Germline-derived CDR1 and CDR2 are MNHNS and SASEGT. CDR3 in amino acids: CASSGWDRGDYGYTF. The CDR3 nucleotides are TGTGCCAGCAGTGGATGGGACAGGGGTGACTATGGTTACACCTTC.

The V and J genes are TRBV3-1 and TRBJ2-1, with TRBD2 matching over 7 bases. V gave up 4 bases and J gave up 6 bases; unmatched junction bases: 6. CDR3 length equals 14 residues. Germline V gives CDR1 LGHDT, CDR2 YNNKEL (reference sequence). CDR3 region: CASSPGLHGNEQFF. CDR3 in DNA: TGTGCCAGCAGCCCGGGACTACACGGCAATGAGCAGTTCTTC.

The chain uses TRBV10-3 and TRBJ2-5; 12 nucleotides align to TRBD2. Per germline, CDR1 ENHRY and CDR2 SYGVKD. The junction had 7 bases not matched to a gene; V was cut back by 6 bases and J by 2 bases. The CDR3 runs 16 residues. CDR3 bases: TGTGCCATCAGCCGGCTAGCGGGGGGGTGTCAAGAGACCCAGTACTTC. Its translation is CAISRLAGGCQETQYF.

CDR3 sequence (DNA): TGTGCCATCAGAGGGACAGGGGGCCACGAGCAGTACTTC. Translation gives CAIRGTGGHEQYF. The gene calls are TRBV10-3 and TRBJ2-7; TRBD1 aligns across 12 bases. Unmatched junction bases numbered 2, after V lost 6 bases and J lost 5 bases. This CDR3 contains 13 residues. Germline lookup yields CDR1 ENHRY and CDR2 SYGVKD.

The chain couples TRBV27 to TRBJ2-1; tentatively, D is TRBD1 (6 bases). Germline loops: CDR1 MNHEY, CDR2 SMNVEV (reference sequence). The CDR3 is 14 amino acids. V gave up 4 bases and J gave up 10 bases, with 17 bases separating them. The CDR3 protein is CASSWDNRAREQFF. Written as DNA, the CDR3 is TGTGCCAGCAGTTGGGACAACCGGGCCCGAGAGCAGTTCTTC.

The table lists this clonotype with a few counts. A read error may account for a junction end that differs from germline. The rearrangement joins TRBV12-3 or TRBV12-4 to TRBJ1-5; D call uncertain. This CDR3 region has 14 residues. The CDR3 DNA reads TGTGTCAGCATCGAGGACGGGATCAATCAGCCCCAGCATTTT. Amino acids: CVSIEDGINQPQHF.

The chain combines TRBV15 with TRBJ2-1, with D perhaps TRBD1 (6 bases). CDR3 length: 15 residues. V lost 5 bases and J lost 1, with 12 bases in between. Germline CDR1 is LNHNV and CDR2 is YYDKDF (reference sequence). CDR3 nucleotide sequence: TGTGCCACCAGCCTCGATACAGGGTCCTACAATGAGCAGTTCTTC. It yields the protein CATSLDTGSYNEQFF.

This chain joins TRBV20-1 and TRBJ1-1, with D perhaps TRBD1 (5 bases). Per the germline V gene, CDR1 is DFQATT and CDR2 is SNEGSKA (reference sequence). CDR3 length: 13 residues. The ends were cut back, 6 bases at V and 1 base at J, with 12 bases in the middle. The CDR3: CSAQGAPNTEAFF. In DNA, the CDR3 is TGCAGTGCACAAGGGGCCCCGAACACTGAAGCTTTCTTT.

The V and J genes are TRBV20-1 and TRBJ1-4; 7 bases are a match to TRBD1. Germline V gene data show CDR1 as DFQATT and CDR2 as SNEGSKA (reference sequence). CDR3 length: 14 amino acids. The V gene end was trimmed by 6 bases and the J gene end by 7 bases; junction bases not matched to a gene: 11. In DNA form, the CDR3 reads TGCAGTGCCCACGAGGGGGCTAGGGTTGAAAAACTGTTTTTT. Its translation is CSAHEGARVEKLFF.

This clonotype was seen more than once but under ten times. One end of the junction fails to match germline, which may point to a read error. This chain links TRBV7-9 with TRBJ1-5, with D unresolved. This CDR3 spans 14 amino acids. Germline assignment: CDR1 SEHNR and CDR2 FQNEAQ (reference sequence). CDR3 amino acids: CASSLEGYNQPQHF. For the CDR3, the DNA is TGTGCCAGCAGTTTAGAGGGATACAATCAGCCCCAGCATTTT.

In its sample, this clonotype was seen a few times. This chain joins TRBV20-1 and TRBJ1-1, with D unclear. Germline CDR1 reads DFQATT; CDR2 reads SNEGSKA (reference sequence). Trimming left V 0 bases short and J 5 bases short, with 19 bases between. The CDR3 runs to 16 residues. CDR3 sequence (DNA): TGCAGTGCTAGAGATTCCTCCGGTGGGGTAGGAACTGAAGCTTTCTTT. It encodes CSARDSSGGVGTEAFF.

This clonotype has more than one count but fewer than ten. V gene TRBV5-5 combines with J gene TRBJ2-5; D might be TRBD1 or TRBD2, each matching 5 bases. CDR3 size: 15 residues. Deletions cut 3 bases from V and 0 bases from J, with 12 bases between. Germline assignment: CDR1 SGHKS and CDR2 YYEKEE (reference sequence). CDR3 region: CASSWPGTDQETQYF. The CDR3 coding sequence is TGTGCCAGCAGCTGGCCCGGGACGGACCAAGAGACCCAGTACTTC.

In regard to this clonotype: This may come from a read error, since a much larger clone is one base off. The chain links TRBV10-3 to TRBJ2-3; 11 bases are a match to TRBD2. CDR1 and CDR2 (germline): ENHRY, SYGVKD. The CDR3 is 16 residues long. V shed 3 bases and J 1 base; nucleotides not matched to a gene: 3. CDR3 coding DNA: TGTGCCATCAGTGACCCGGGACTAGCGGGCACAGATACGCAGTATTTT. Translating it yields CAISDPGLAGTDTQYF.

The chain uses TRBV7-8 and TRBJ2-1; D is ambiguous. Germline V gene lookup returns CDR1 SGHVS and CDR2 FQNEAQ. CDR3 size: 16 residues. Trimming took off 3 bases at V and 6 bases at J, with 18 bases between the two ends. This chain's CDR3 is CASSFGLIGVGNEQFF. In DNA, the CDR3 is TGTGCCAGCAGCTTTGGCCTCATTGGCGTGGGCAATGAGCAGTTCTTC. The variable domain in full, with the rest retrieved from reference TRBV7-8 and TRBJ2-1, is GAGVSQSPRYKVAKRGQDVALRCDPISGHVSLFWYQQALGQGPEFLTYFQNEAQLDKSGLPSDRFFAERPEGSVSTLKIQRTQQEDSAVYLCASSFGLIGVGNEQFFGPGTRLTVL.

This clonotype was recorded a few times. The chain carries TRBV24-1 and TRBJ2-1; D might be TRBD2 (6 bases). Germline V gene sequence: CDR1 KGHDR, CDR2 SFDVKD. The CDR3 has 15 amino acids. Trimming shortened V by 6 bases and J by 7 bases, and 18 bases separated the two germline ends. The CDR3 loop reads CATSSPGRIGNEQFF. The CDR3 nucleotides are TGTGCCACCAGTTCCCCTGGGAGGATTGGTAATGAGCAGTTCTTC.

This clonotype was seen just once. The rearrangement uses TRBV12-3 or TRBV12-4 and TRBJ2-2; D possibly corresponds to TRBD2 (6 bases). Deletions cut 6 bases from V and 1 base from J, with 18 bases between. There are 17 residues in the CDR3. For the CDR3, the DNA is TGTGCCAGCAGACGTGACGGAGGGCCGGGGAACACCGGGGAGCTGTTTTTT. It encodes CASRRDGGPGNTGELFF.

This clonotype has a handful of counts. The CDR3 protein is CASSLRQGSGANVLTF. The CDR3 nucleotides read TGTGCCAGCAGCCTAAGACAGGGCTCTGGGGCCAACGTCCTGACTTTC. This chain connects TRBV11-3 to TRBJ2-6; the match to TRBD1 covers 7 bases. Unmatched junction bases numbered 4, after V lost 5 bases and J lost 0 bases. Germline lookup yields CDR1 SGHNT and CDR2 YENEEA. This CDR3 contains 16 residues.

The gene calls are TRBV27 and TRBJ2-7; D may be TRBD2 (7 bases). The CDR3 is 18 amino acids. CDR1 and CDR2 from the germline V gene are MNHEY and SMNVEV (reference sequence). With 5 bases removed from V and 1 base from J, the gap between germline ends came to 24 bases. In DNA, the CDR3 is TGTGCCAGCAGTCCCCCTTTCTGGGTAAGGGGGGGGTCCTACGAGCAGTACTTC. This sequence encodes CASSPPFWVRGGSYEQYF.

Comments on this clonotype: One end of the junction does not line up with germline, which may come from a read error. This sequence joins TRBV4-2 and TRBJ2-1, with 9 bases aligning to TRBD2. The CDR3 contains 16 residues. Germline V lookup: CDR1 LGHNA, CDR2 YNFKEQ. Written as DNA, the CDR3 is TGTGCCAGCAGCCACCCTCTAGCGGGGCCTTACAATGGGCAGTTCTTC. Amino acids: CASSHPLAGPYNGQFF.

This clonotype was found a few times. CDR3 sequence: CSARDSGTRNEQYF. CDR3 coding DNA: TGCAGTGCTAGAGATTCCGGGACTAGGAACGAGCAGTACTTC. V and J are TRBV20-1 and TRBJ2-7; 8 nucleotides line up with TRBD2. The V gene end was trimmed by 0 bases and the J gene end by 5 bases; junction bases not matched to a gene: 6. The germline CDR1 and CDR2 sequences are DFQATT and SNEGSKA (reference sequence). CDR3 length: 14 residues.

This clonotype was counted between two and nine times. The J gene is TRBJ2-5, the V gene TRBV28; TRBD1 matches at 8 bases. Germline V lookup: CDR1 MDHEN, CDR2 SYDVKM. This CDR3 spans 17 amino acids. V dropped 7 bases and J dropped 5; count of bases not matched to a gene: 18. The CDR3 DNA reads as TGTGCCAGCATCCCTCCTTACGGCAGGGGGCGCGGTGAGACCCAGTACTTC. It encodes CASIPPYGRGRGETQYF.

In this sample, this clonotype turned up many times. The chain combines TRBV5-1 with TRBJ2-7; D gene unclear. The CDR3 is 13 amino acids. V lost 0 bases and J lost 5, with 9 bases in between. Germline CDR1 reads SGHRS; CDR2 reads YFSETQ. CDR3 in amino acids: CASSLAGINEQYF. The CDR3 nucleotides read TGCGCCAGCAGCTTGGCCGGTATCAACGAGCAGTACTTC.

This clonotype was seen a few times. The chain is built from TRBV2 and TRBJ2-3; D is perhaps TRBD1 or TRBD2 (7 bases each). CDR1 and CDR2 (germline): SNHLY, FYNNEI. Trimming stripped 3 bases from V and 3 bases from J, with 16 bases between. The CDR3 runs 16 residues. CDR3 in amino acids: CASSEGYRGGTDTQYF. In nucleotides, the CDR3 is TGTGCCAGCAGTGAGGGGTACAGGGGAGGGACAGATACGCAGTATTTT.

The chain couples TRBV4-1 to TRBJ2-1; D may be TRBD2 (5 bases). The V end was cut by 3 bases, the J end by 8 bases, with 20 bases between. This CDR3 is 16 amino acids long. CDR1 and CDR2 from the germline V gene are MGHRA and YSYEKL. The CDR3 is CASSHAGVLRHDEQFF. CDR3 DNA: TGCGCCAGCAGCCATGCCGGGGTTCTTCGTCACGATGAGCAGTTCTTC.

The chain recombines TRBV28 with TRBJ1-1; D is unresolved. From germline, CDR1 is MDHEN and CDR2 SYDVKM. The CDR3 runs to 13 residues. V lost 3 bases and J lost 3, with 8 bases in between. CDR3 nucleotides: TGTGCCAGCAGTTTTTTTTGGGACACTGAAGCTTTCTTT. This gives the protein CASSFFWDTEAFF.

This clonotype occurred a few times. The V and J genes are TRBV5-1 and TRBJ1-1; the match to TRBD1 covers 8 bases. Germline V gene sequence: CDR1 SGHRS, CDR2 YFSETQ. There are 15 residues in the CDR3. Trimming removed 2 bases from V and 2 bases from J; junction bases left unmatched: 5. Here the CDR3 reads CASSFTTGVNTEAFF. DNA for the CDR3: TGCGCCAGCAGCTTCACGACAGGGGTCAACACTGAAGCTTTCTTT.

This clonotype has a count of ten or more. The rearrangement joins TRBV20-1 to TRBJ2-7; TRBD1 might be the D (5 bases). Trimming took off 5 bases at V and 3 bases at J, with 11 bases between the two ends. From germline, CDR1 is DFQATT and CDR2 SNEGSKA (reference sequence). The CDR3 is made up of 12 amino acids. This CDR3 reads CSALTDSYEQYF. Written as DNA, the CDR3 is TGCAGTGCTCTAACCGACAGCTACGAGCAGTACTTC.

This clonotype occurred a few times. The genes are TRBV9 and TRBJ1-4, with a tentative D call TRBD1 (5 bases). The CDR3 loop spans 15 amino acids. Germline CDR1 reads SGDLS; CDR2 reads YYNGEE. The V end was cut by 3 bases, the J end by 8 bases, with 17 bases between. The CDR3 DNA reads as TGTGCCAGCAGCGCGGCGGGCAGGGCTGACGAAAAACTGTTTTTT. Translation: CASSAAGRADEKLFF.

This clonotype came up a few times. The chain carries TRBV5-1 and TRBJ2-1, with 7 bases fitting TRBD2. The CDR3 is 16 residues long. CDR1 is SGHRS, CDR2 YFSETQ, per germline. Unmatched junction bases numbered 9, after V lost 5 bases and J lost 1 base. CDR3 sequence: CASRPGGRESYNEQFF. The DNA for the CDR3 is TGCGCCAGCAGGCCAGGAGGGCGGGAGTCCTACAATGAGCAGTTCTTC. Together with reference TRBV5-1 and TRBJ2-1, the CDR3 gives the full variable domain: KAGVTQTPRYLIKTRGQQVTLSCSPISGHRSVSWYQQTPGQGLQFLFEYFSETQRNKGNFPGRFSGRQFSNSRSEMNVSTLELGDSALYLCASRPGGRESYNEQFFGPGTRLTVL.